Below, 20 T cell receptor beta chains from the same sample are listed, as sequenced in a study of blood T cell repertoires in COVID-19. Profiled with immunoSEQ multiplex PCR; TCRdb holds only in-frame clones, not every one. The sample shows approximately 190,000 clones, more than 75% of them seen only once. Sample: peripheral blood. These receptors came from a man aged 35 to 55 with active or convalescent COVID-19.

The genes are TRBV3-1 (or the pseudogene TRBV3-2) and TRBJ1-6; TRBD1 aligns across 7 bases. The CDR3 is 16 amino acids. Per the germline V gene, CDR1 is LGHDT and CDR2 is YNNKEL (reference sequence). The J segment lost 5 bases and the V segment lost 4 bases, leaving 8 bases of the junction unmatched. CDR3 in amino acids: CASSPTGTANNSPLHF. In DNA form, the CDR3 reads TGTGCCAGCAGCCCAACCGGGACAGCTAATAATTCACCCCTCCACTTT.

The J gene is TRBJ1-1, the V gene TRBV7-2; TRBD1 matches 7 bases. The CDR3 extends over 14 amino acids. With V trimmed by 2 bases and J by 4 bases, 4 bases remained unmatched. The germline gives CDR1 SGHTA, CDR2 FQGNSA. Here the CDR3 reads CASSLRQGTTEAFF. The CDR3, as DNA: TGTGCCAGCAGCTTACGACAGGGAACCACTGAAGCTTTCTTT. The complete variable domain, with remaining parts taken from reference TRBV7-2 and TRBJ1-1, reads GAGVSQSPSNKVTEKGKDVELRCDPISGHTALYWYRQSLGQGLEFLIYFQGNSAPDKSGLPSDRFSAERTGGSVSTLTIQRTQQEDSAVYLCASSLRQGTTEAFFGQGTRLTVV.

The chain recombines TRBV14 with TRBJ2-7; D call uncertain. The germline CDR1 and CDR2 sequences are SGHDN and FVKESK. The CDR3 runs to 13 residues. Trimming took off 2 bases at V and 7 bases at J, with 12 bases between the two ends. CDR3 coding DNA: TGTGCCAGCAGCCAACAAAGCCTCCGGGAGCAGTACTTC. Translating gives CASSQQSLREQYF.

The chain joins TRBV11-2 to TRBJ1-2; 7 bases align to TRBD1. CDR1 is SGHAT and CDR2 is FQNNGV in the germline V gene. The CDR3 has 14 amino acids. With 5 bases clipped from V and 4 bases from J, the junction kept 7 bases outside the gene matches. CDR3 sequence (DNA): TGTGCCAGCAGCGCCGACAGGGTGGGCTATGGCTACACCTTC. The encoded protein is CASSADRVGYGYTF.

The chain combines TRBV28 with TRBJ2-3, with D unresolved. Trimming took 7 bases from V and 5 from J, leaving 7 bases between them. Germline V gives CDR1 MDHEN, CDR2 SYDVKM. The CDR3 loop spans 11 amino acids. DNA of the CDR3: TGTGCCAGCATACGGTTAGATACGCAGTATTTT. Protein product: CASIRLDTQYF.

The CDR3 nucleotides are TGTGCCAGCAGCTTAATAGCGGGGGTTGTCGAGCAGTACTTC. Protein sequence: CASSLIAGVVEQYF. This chain connects TRBV7-2 to TRBJ2-7, with TRBD2 matching over 9 bases. The length of the CDR3 is 14 residues. Germline-derived CDR1 and CDR2 are SGHTA and FQGNSA. Trimming took 2 bases from V and 6 from J; bases not matched to a gene: 5.

This chain connects TRBV6-4 to TRBJ2-2, with D possibly being TRBD2 (6 bases). V was pared by 4 bases and J by 7 bases, with 16 bases between. This CDR3 is built from 15 residues. The V gene's germline CDR1 is MRHNA and CDR2 SNTAGT. CDR3 in amino acids: CASSAVGDFGGELFF. DNA of the CDR3: TGTGCCAGCAGTGCAGTCGGGGACTTCGGCGGGGAGCTGTTTTTT.

This clone was counted a few times. The rearrangement joins TRBV19 to TRBJ1-4; the match to TRBD1 covers 8 bases. The CDR3 totals 16 residues. Germline-derived CDR1 and CDR2 are LNHDA and SQIVND (reference sequence). V trimming: 5 bases; J trimming: 8 bases; junction bases outside the gene matches: 13. The CDR3: CASSATRNRDREKLFF. In DNA, the CDR3 is TGTGCCAGTAGTGCGACCCGAAACCGGGACAGGGAAAAACTGTTTTTT.

V usage is TRBV27 and J usage is TRBJ2-7; 10 nucleotides match TRBD2. The CDR3 loop spans 15 amino acids. J lost 4 bases, V lost 4 bases, and 7 bases had no gene match. Germline V gene data show CDR1 as MNHEY and CDR2 as SMNVEV (reference sequence). The CDR3 region has the DNA TGTGCCAGCAGTTCCCTACTAGCGGGACTGTACGAGCAGTACTTC. This sequence encodes CASSSLLAGLYEQYF.

This chain connects TRBV2 to TRBJ1-4, with 9 nucleotides matching TRBD1. The ends lost 6 bases at V and 4 bases at J; junction bases unmatched: 12. Germline V gene lookup returns CDR1 SNHLY and CDR2 FYNNEI. CDR3 length: 17 amino acids. CDR3 in DNA: TGTGCCAGCAGGGATTTAGGGACAGGGATCGGTAATGAAAAACTGTTTTTT. It is translated as CASRDLGTGIGNEKLFF.

The chain recombines TRBV19 with TRBJ2-6, with D hard to call. The V gene's germline CDR1 is LNHDA and CDR2 SQIVND (reference sequence). There are 11 residues in the CDR3. Trimming took 6 bases from V and 5 from J, leaving 2 bases between them. The CDR3 spells CASSWANVLTF. For the CDR3, the DNA is TGTGCCAGTAGCTGGGCCAACGTCCTGACTTTC.

The genes are TRBV6-6 and TRBJ1-1, with TRBD1 matching over 8 bases. The germline V gene has CDR1 MNHNY and CDR2 SVGAGI (reference sequence). This CDR3 is built from 15 residues. The junction had 13 bases not matched to a gene; V was cut back by 8 bases and J by 5 bases. This CDR3 is CASLTGQGARTEAFF. The CDR3 DNA is TGTGCCAGCCTAACCGGCCAGGGGGCGAGGACTGAAGCTTTCTTT.

V is TRBV7-9 and J is TRBJ1-2; no clear D gene. CDR1 is SEHNR and CDR2 is FQNEAQ in the germline V gene (reference sequence). The length of the CDR3 is 14 residues. Trimming took off 1 base at V and 7 bases at J, with 13 bases between the two ends. CDR3 nucleotides: TGTGCCAGCAGCTTAGAGTCTGAACGGAGTGGCTACACCTTC. Amino acid sequence: CASSLESERSGYTF.

The CDR3 DNA follows: TGTGCCAGCTCACCATCAGGGAACACCGGGGAGCTGTTTTTT. This codes for CASSPSGNTGELFF. The chain recombines TRBV18 with TRBJ2-2, with no clear D. This CDR3 contains 14 residues. Germline assignment: CDR1 KGHSH and CDR2 LQKENI. Trimming pared 2 bases from V and 1 base from J, leaving 5 bases between.

The chain carries TRBV6-5 and TRBJ2-2, with D possibly being TRBD1 (5 bases). Trimming took 6 bases from V and 2 from J, leaving 13 bases between them. Germline V lookup: CDR1 MNHEY, CDR2 SVGAGI. The CDR3 loop spans 15 amino acids. The CDR3 reads CASRVEQANTGELFF. The CDR3 DNA sequence: TGTGCCAGCAGGGTGGAACAGGCAAACACCGGGGAGCTGTTTTTT.

V is TRBV5-6 and J is TRBJ2-3; no reliable D call. The CDR3 has 15 amino acids. CDR1 and CDR2 from the germline V gene are SGHDT and YYEEEE. Trimming shortened V by 0 bases and J by 0 bases, and 8 bases separated the two germline ends. The CDR3, as DNA: TGTGCCAGCAGCTTGGGTCCGACTAGCACAGATACGCAGTATTTT. Translating gives CASSLGPTSTDTQYF.

This sequence joins TRBV7-3 and TRBJ1-1; D not certain. Per germline, CDR1 SGHTA and CDR2 FQGTGA. This CDR3 region has 18 residues. Trimming took off 2 bases at V and 1 base at J, with 20 bases between the two ends. In nucleotides, the CDR3 is TGTGCCAGCAGCTTACAGGCGGGCCAAAGGGTCAGGAACACTGAAGCTTTCTTT. This gives the protein CASSLQAGQRVRNTEAFF.

The chain combines TRBV11-3 with TRBJ2-1; TRBD2 matches 8 bases. V lost 0 bases to trimming and J lost 16 bases; unmatched junction nucleotides: 8. Germline CDR1 reads SGHNT; CDR2 reads YENEEA. The CDR3 is made up of 13 amino acids. The CDR3 region is CASSLDPRGGQFF. DNA of the CDR3: TGTGCCAGCAGCTTAGATCCCCGCGGGGGGCAATTCTTC.

The chain's CDR3 is CASSLVGGLPVGNQPQHF. In nucleotides, the CDR3 is TGTGCCAGCAGCTTAGTCGGGGGGCTCCCGGTAGGCAATCAGCCCCAGCATTTT. This chain links TRBV7-9 with TRBJ1-5, with D possibly TRBD1 on 6 matching bases. Germline-derived CDR1 and CDR2 are SEHNR and FQNEAQ (reference sequence). V was cut by 1 base and J by 2 bases, with 18 bases left in between. The CDR3 runs to 18 residues.

The gene calls are TRBV5-4 and TRBJ2-7; 9 nucleotides align to TRBD2. Per the germline V gene, CDR1 is SGHNT and CDR2 is YYREEE (reference sequence). The V and J ends lost 2 bases and 1 base, in that order; junction bases with no gene match: 1. The CDR3 totals 14 residues. The DNA of the CDR3 is TGTGCCAGCAGCTTAACTAGCGGGTCCTACGAGCAGTACTTC. Its translation is CASSLTSGSYEQYF.